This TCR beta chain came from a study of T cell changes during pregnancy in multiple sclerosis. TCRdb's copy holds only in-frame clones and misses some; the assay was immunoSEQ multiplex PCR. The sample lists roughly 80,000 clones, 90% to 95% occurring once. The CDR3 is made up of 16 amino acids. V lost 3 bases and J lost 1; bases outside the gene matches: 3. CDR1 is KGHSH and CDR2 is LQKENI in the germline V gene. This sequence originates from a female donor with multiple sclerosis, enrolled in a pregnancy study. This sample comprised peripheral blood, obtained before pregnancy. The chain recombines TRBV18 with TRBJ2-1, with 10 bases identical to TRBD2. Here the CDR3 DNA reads TGTGCCAGCTCACCTCTTAGCGGGGGGTCCTACAATGAGCAGTTCTTC. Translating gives CASSPLSGGSYNEQFF.